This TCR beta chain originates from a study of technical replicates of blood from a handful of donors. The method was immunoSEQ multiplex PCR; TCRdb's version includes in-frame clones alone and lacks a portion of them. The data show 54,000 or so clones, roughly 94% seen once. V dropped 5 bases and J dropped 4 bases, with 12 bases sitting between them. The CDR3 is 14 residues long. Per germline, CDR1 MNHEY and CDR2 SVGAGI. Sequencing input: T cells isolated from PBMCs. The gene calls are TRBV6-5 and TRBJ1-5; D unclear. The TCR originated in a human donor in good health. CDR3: CASSPLSANQPQHF. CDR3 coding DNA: TGTGCCAGCAGTCCCCTAAGTGCGAATCAGCCCCAGCATTTT.